This entry describes one T cell receptor beta chain. Antigen unknown. The CDR3 runs to 13 residues. Germline V gene lookup returns CDR1 SQVTM and CDR2 ANQGSEA. The V gene lost 4 bases and the J gene lost 0 bases, with 8 bases spanning the gap. Time point here: newly diagnosed GD, antithyroid drugs for less than 3 months. Construction of the TCR library relied on RNA isolated from PBMCs. Graves' disease diagnosis was established per American Thyroid Association guidelines. Library construction for TCR beta used iRepertoire HTBI primers and Arm-PCR of CDR3 regions. A single record per CDR3 protein comes from TCRdb applying MiXCR to the multiplex PCR reads. The table records 400,000 to 500,000 distinct CDR3 sequences, 13% to 15% of them present only once. The data originate from a study of regulatory T cells in long-lasting Graves disease. Whole-study results and caveats: Less diverse TCR repertoires were seen in persistent Graves' patients than in newly diagnosed ones.

These same records also appear under a second study, on T cells in Graves' hyperthyroidism and ophthalmopathy. From that report: It was uncontrolled infection, other autoimmune disease, pregnancy or lactation that excluded patients. HTBI primers were the set used in a first-round RT-PCR of the TCR CDR3.

The chain uses TRBV29-1 and TRBJ2-3, with D unresolved. This sequence was found in a woman aged 50 to 60 with Graves disease. The sequenced sample was peripheral blood mononuclear cells (PBMCs), obtained at new diagnosis, from a patient treated with antithyroid drugs. CDR3 residues: CSVGGGSTDTQYF. Here the CDR3 DNA reads TGCAGCGTTGGGGGTGGGAGCACAGATACGCAGTATTTT.